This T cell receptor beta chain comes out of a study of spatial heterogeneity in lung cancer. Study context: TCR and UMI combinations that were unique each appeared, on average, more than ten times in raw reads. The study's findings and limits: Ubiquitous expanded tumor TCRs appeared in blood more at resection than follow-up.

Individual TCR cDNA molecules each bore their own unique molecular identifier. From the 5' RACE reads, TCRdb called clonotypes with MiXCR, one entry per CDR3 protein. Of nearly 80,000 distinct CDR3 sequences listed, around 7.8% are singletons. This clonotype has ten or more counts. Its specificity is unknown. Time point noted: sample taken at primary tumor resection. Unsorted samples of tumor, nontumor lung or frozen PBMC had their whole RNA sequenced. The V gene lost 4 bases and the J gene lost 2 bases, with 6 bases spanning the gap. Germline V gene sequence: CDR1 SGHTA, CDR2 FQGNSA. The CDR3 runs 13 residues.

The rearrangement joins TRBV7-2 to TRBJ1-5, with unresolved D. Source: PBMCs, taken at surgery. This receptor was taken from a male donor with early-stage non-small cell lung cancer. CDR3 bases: TGTGCCAGCAGCTCTGACCGCAATCAGCCCCAGCATTTT. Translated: CASSSDRNQPQHF.